The rows below give T cell receptor beta chains drawn from one sample of a study of T-cell memory formation after mild COVID-19. TCRdb called the 5' RACE reads again in MiXCR, with one record for every CDR3 protein. The table lists about 340,000 distinct CDR3 sequences, around 21% of them singletons. The sequencing sample was made of PBMCs or a T cell subset sorted from them (not recorded which). Receptors originate from an adult woman who had mild COVID-19 (a few samples of this study predate the infection). Cell type and time point are not known. CDR3s include the opening cysteine and the closing phenylalanine or tryptophan. The D gene is left open where the match is weak. Clone sizes are given selectively: once, few, many, or a class where the clone is expanded.

j_call v_call d_call clone_size cdr3_aa cdr3_nt
TRBJ1-1 TRBV7-3 TRBD1 NA CASSTGTAGPTEAFF TGTGCCAGCAGCACCGGGACAGCTGGGCCCACTGAAGCTTTCTTT
TRBJ1-2 TRBV7-9 TRBD1 NA CASSSTGRSYTF TGTGCCAGCAGCTCGACAGGGAGAAGCTACACCTTC
TRBJ2-2 TRBV2 TRBD2 NA CASKRGNTGELFF TGTGCCAGCAAGCGGGGGAACACCGGGGAGCTGTTTTTT
TRBJ2-1 TRBV6-2/TRBV6-3 NA NA CASSYLGLLFSYNEQFF TGTGCCAGCAGTTACTTGGGACTTTTATTCTCCTACAATGAGCAGTTCTTC
TRBJ2-1 TRBV20-1 TRBD2 few CSASGTSGRRNEQFF TGCAGTGCTAGTGGGACTAGCGGGAGGCGGAATGAGCAGTTCTTC
TRBJ2-1 TRBV2 NA NA CASNREPSSYNEQFF TGTGCCAGCAACCGAGAGCCGAGCTCCTACAATGAGCAGTTCTTC
TRBJ2-7 TRBV6-5 NA few CASRLDGTYEQYF TGTGCCAGCAGACTAGACGGGACCTACGAGCAGTACTTC
TRBJ2-1 TRBV4-3 TRBD2 few CARLNGLAVYNEQFF TGCGCCAGACTGAATGGACTAGCGGTATACAATGAGCAGTTCTTC
TRBJ2-7 TRBV5-1 NA few CASSSGHIVDEQYF TGCGCCAGCAGCTCGGGACATATAGTGGACGAGCAGTACTTC
TRBJ1-5 TRBV2 TRBD1 NA CASSPTGQNQPQHF TGTGCCAGCAGTCCGACAGGGCAGAATCAGCCCCAGCATTTT
TRBJ2-7 TRBV7-9 TRBD1 few CASSYLSLTGTGPYEQYF TGTGCCAGCAGCTACTTATCCCTAACCGGGACAGGGCCCTACGAGCAGTACTTC
TRBJ2-2 TRBV6-5 TRBD1 few CASSLDRAEAGELFF TGTGCCAGCAGCCTGGACAGGGCGGAGGCCGGGGAGCTGTTTTTT
TRBJ2-2 TRBV6-2/TRBV6-3 TRBD2 NA CASTQNSGRQNTGELFF TGTGCCAGCACTCAGAATAGCGGGAGGCAGAACACCGGGGAGCTGTTTTTT
TRBJ2-7 TRBV6-2/TRBV6-3 NA NA CASTLRPGLSYEQYF TGTGCCAGCACCCTTAGGCCGGGACTCTCCTACGAGCAGTACTTC
TRBJ1-6 TRBV10-3 NA NA CAISERVLGNSPLHF TGTGCCATCAGTGAGCGGGTCCTAGGGAATTCACCCCTCCACTTT
TRBJ2-1 TRBV5-1 TRBD1 NA CASTLGGTGSYNEQFF TGCGCCAGCACCCTTGGGGGGACAGGGTCCTACAATGAGCAGTTCTTC
TRBJ2-7 TRBV5-1 NA many CASSFGGTYEQYF TGCGCCAGCAGCTTCGGGGGAACCTACGAGCAGTACTTC
TRBJ1-5 TRBV6-2/TRBV6-3 TRBD1 few CASNGRGQGARIGNQPQHF TGTGCCAGCAACGGCCGGGGACAGGGGGCGCGGATAGGCAATCAGCCCCAGCATTTT
TRBJ2-2 TRBV9 NA NA CASTPPVNTGELFF TGTGCCAGCACCCCCCCCGTTAACACCGGGGAGCTGTTTTTT
TRBJ2-7 TRBV5-6 TRBD1 medium-sized CASSFLGTGGSYEQYF TGTGCCAGCAGCTTCCTAGGGACAGGGGGCTCCTACGAGCAGTACTTC
TRBJ1-4 TRBV12-3/TRBV12-4 TRBD1 few CASSTGQGTNEKLFF TGTGCCAGCAGTACGGGACAGGGGACTAATGAAAAACTGTTTTTT
TRBJ1-2 TRBV6-5 TRBD1 many CATGYPPAGQGHGYTF TGTGCCACGGGGTACCCACCGGCGGGACAGGGTCATGGCTACACCTTC
TRBJ2-5 TRBV9 NA few CASSVGPSGGTQYF TGTGCCAGCAGCGTAGGGCCCTCCGGGGGGACCCAGTACTTC
TRBJ1-1 TRBV2 NA few CASSEGGSNTEAFF TGTGCCAGCAGTGAAGGAGGGTCGAACACTGAAGCTTTCTTT
TRBJ2-2 TRBV6-5 NA NA CASAGTDLNTGELFF TGTGCCAGCGCCGGGACGGACTTGAACACCGGGGAGCTGTTTTTT
TRBJ2-6 TRBV7-3 TRBD2 NA CASSLGAGESGANVLTF TGTGCCAGCAGCTTAGGGGCGGGAGAGTCTGGGGCCAACGTCCTGACTTTC
TRBJ2-7 TRBV7-3 NA NA CASSLSIRDEQYF TGTGCCAGCAGCTTAAGTATAAGAGACGAGCAGTACTTC
TRBJ1-2 TRBV30 NA NA CAWRGLMYYGYTF TGTGCCTGGAGAGGACTTATGTACTATGGCTACACCTTC
TRBJ1-6 TRBV9 NA many CASSGGAHSPLHF TGTGCCAGCAGCGGGGGGGCTCATTCACCCCTCCACTTT
TRBJ2-5 TRBV25-1 TRBD1 NA CASSEYEGTEHQETQYF TGTGCCAGCAGTGAATATGAGGGGACAGAGCACCAAGAGACCCAGTACTTC
TRBJ1-4 TRBV29-1 NA NA CSVGEGSEKLFF TGCAGCGTCGGGGAGGGGTCTGAAAAACTGTTTTTT
TRBJ2-2 TRBV7-2 NA NA CASTRDSNTGELFF TGTGCCAGCACCCGGGACTCGAACACCGGGGAGCTGTTTTTT
TRBJ1-1 TRBV12-3/TRBV12-4 TRBD1 NA CASSFAGGAVAFF TGTGCCAGCAGCTTCGCAGGGGGCGCGGTCGCTTTCTTT
TRBJ2-1 TRBV5-1 TRBD2 many CASSYSGTSGVYNEQFF TGCGCCAGCAGCTACTCCGGGACTAGCGGGGTATACAATGAGCAGTTCTTC
TRBJ2-1 TRBV4-1 TRBD1 few CASSQVKTGELEQFF TGCGCCAGCAGCCAAGTTAAGACAGGGGAACTTGAGCAGTTCTTC
TRBJ2-5 TRBV24-1 NA many CATSDERTNQETQYF TGTGCCACCAGTGATGAACGGACTAACCAAGAGACCCAGTACTTC
TRBJ1-3 TRBV4-3 NA NA CASSQGEGSSGNTIYF TGCGCCAGCAGCCAAGGCGAGGGGAGCTCTGGAAACACCATATATTTT
TRBJ1-2 TRBV29-1 TRBD1 NA CSARMDRVSGYTF TGCAGCGCCCGAATGGACAGGGTCTCTGGCTACACCTTC
TRBJ2-1 TRBV20-1 NA NA CSARDWRGSSYNEQFF TGCAGTGCTAGAGACTGGAGGGGTAGCTCCTACAATGAGCAGTTCTTC
TRBJ1-2 TRBV6-5 NA NA CASSYSGGDNGYTF TGTGCCAGCAGTTACTCGGGGGGAGATAATGGCTACACCTTC
TRBJ2-1 TRBV15 NA few CATSRGPAEGHEQFF TGTGCCACCAGCAGAGGCCCGGCGGAGGGACATGAGCAGTTCTTC
TRBJ2-1 TRBV7-9 NA once CASTHLEGSSYNEQFF TGTGCCAGCACCCATCTTGAGGGGAGCTCCTACAATGAGCAGTTCTTC
TRBJ2-3 TRBV7-8 TRBD1 few CASSPGTETDTQYF TGTGCCAGCAGCCCCGGGACAGAGACAGATACGCAGTATTTT
TRBJ2-3 TRBV19 NA few CASSPTGTDTQYF TGTGCCAGTAGTCCGACAGGCACAGATACGCAGTATTTT
TRBJ2-3 TRBV12-3/TRBV12-4 NA NA CASSPILDTQYF TGTGCCAGCAGTCCCATTCTGGATACGCAGTATTTT
TRBJ1-4 TRBV7-9 NA NA CASSLANEKLFF TGTGCCAGCAGCTTAGCTAATGAAAAACTGTTTTTT
TRBJ1-2 TRBV9 NA NA CASSVAPQALSPKGYTF TGTGCCAGCAGCGTAGCGCCACAGGCCCTCAGCCCTAAAGGCTACACCTTC
TRBJ2-7 TRBV5-1 NA few CASSLATAGTYEQYF TGCGCCAGCAGCTTGGCCACGGCAGGGACCTACGAGCAGTACTTC
TRBJ1-2 TRBV6-5 TRBD1 NA CASSYSGQGFGYTF TGTGCCAGCAGTTACTCTGGACAGGGGTTTGGCTACACCTTC
TRBJ1-1 TRBV7-6 TRBD1 NA CASSPLGTGYTEAFF TGTGCCAGCAGCCCCCTCGGGACAGGGTACACTGAAGCTTTCTTT
TRBJ2-7 TRBV7-9 NA few CASGPYEQYF TGTGCCAGTGGTCCCTACGAGCAGTACTTC
TRBJ2-5 TRBV20-1 TRBD2 few CSASGLSLETQYF TGCAGTGCTTCGGGACTATCCCTGGAGACCCAGTACTTC
TRBJ2-3 TRBV7-6 NA NA CASSFMVTDTQYF TGTGCCAGCAGCTTCATGGTTACAGATACGCAGTATTTT
TRBJ2-7 TRBV2 NA NA CASSEEEYGYEQYF TGTGCCAGCAGTGAAGAAGAGTATGGCTACGAGCAGTACTTC
TRBJ2-2 TRBV3-1 TRBD2 NA CASSQRGRGGELFF TGTGCCAGCAGCCAGCGAGGGAGGGGCGGGGAGCTGTTTTTT
TRBJ2-7 TRBV25-1 TRBD1 few CASSVPPGQGNEQYF TGTGCCAGCAGTGTTCCCCCGGGACAGGGGAACGAGCAGTACTTC
TRBJ2-2 TRBV11-2 NA NA CASTKQGNTGELFF TGTGCCAGTACGAAACAGGGGAACACCGGGGAGCTGTTTTTT